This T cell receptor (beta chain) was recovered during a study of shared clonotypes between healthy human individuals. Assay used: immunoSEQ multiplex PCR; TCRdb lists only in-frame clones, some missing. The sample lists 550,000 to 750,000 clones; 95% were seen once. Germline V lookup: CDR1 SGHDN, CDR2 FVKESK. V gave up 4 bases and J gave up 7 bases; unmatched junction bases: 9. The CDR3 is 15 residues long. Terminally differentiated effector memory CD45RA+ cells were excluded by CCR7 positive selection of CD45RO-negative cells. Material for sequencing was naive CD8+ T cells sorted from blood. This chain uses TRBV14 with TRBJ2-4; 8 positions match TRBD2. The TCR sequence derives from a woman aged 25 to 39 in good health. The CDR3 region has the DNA TGTGCCAGCAGCCGAACGGGGGGGGCCCCGAACATTCAGTACTTC. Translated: CASSRTGGAPNIQYF. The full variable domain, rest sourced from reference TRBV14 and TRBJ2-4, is EAGVTQFPSHSVIEKGQTVTLRCDPISGHDNLYWYRRVMGKEIKFLLHFVKESKQDESGMPNNRFLAERTGGTYSTLKVQPAELEDSGVYFCASSRTGGAPNIQYFGAGTRLSVL.